The clone carrying this TCR beta chain was counted only a few times. This sample is drawn from a study of blood T cell repertoires in COVID-19. Study in general: Sources were T cells, B-cell-depleted T cells, or PBMCs; the material itself was cDNA or gDNA.

The V gene's germline CDR1 is SGHNT and CDR2 YYREEE (reference sequence). Trimming stripped 0 bases from V and 4 bases from J, with 5 bases between. The CDR3 has 13 amino acids. Authors' processing steps: Counts of nucleated cells, estimated from reference gene primer amplification, were obtained. Data came from immunoSEQ multiplex PCR; TCRdb stores just in-frame clones and leaves some out. That table furnishes V, J and clone size, whereas the DNA furnished D and trimming. This sample yields approximately 210,000 clones, of which approximately 86% are seen a single time; around 3.5% belongs to the top ten.

Sequencing input: peripheral blood. The V call is TRBV5-4, the J call TRBJ1-3; no reliable D call. The TCR was taken from a woman of 80 years or more with acute or convalescent COVID-19. The CDR3 region has the DNA TGTGCCAGCAGCTTGGCCCTCGGAAACACCATATATTTT. This translates into CASSLALGNTIYF. Complete variable domain (other parts from reference TRBV5-4 and TRBJ1-3): ETGVTQSPTHLIKTRGQQVTLRCSSQSGHNTVSWYQQALGQGPQFIFQYYREEENGRGNFPPRFSGLQFPNYSSELNVNALELDDSALYLCASSLALGNTIYFGEGSWLTVV.